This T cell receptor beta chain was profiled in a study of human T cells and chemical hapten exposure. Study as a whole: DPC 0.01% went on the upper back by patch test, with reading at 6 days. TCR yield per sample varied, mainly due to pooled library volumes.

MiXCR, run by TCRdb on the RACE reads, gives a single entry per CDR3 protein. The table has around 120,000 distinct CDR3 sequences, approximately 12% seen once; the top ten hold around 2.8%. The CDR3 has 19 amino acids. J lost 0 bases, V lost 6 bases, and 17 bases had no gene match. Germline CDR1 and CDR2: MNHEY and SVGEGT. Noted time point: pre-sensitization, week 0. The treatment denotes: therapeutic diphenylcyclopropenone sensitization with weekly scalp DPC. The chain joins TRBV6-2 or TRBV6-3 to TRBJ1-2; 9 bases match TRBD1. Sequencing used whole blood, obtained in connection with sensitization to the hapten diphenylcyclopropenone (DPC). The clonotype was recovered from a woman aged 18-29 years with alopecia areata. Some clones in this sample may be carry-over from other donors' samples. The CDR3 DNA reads TGTGCCAGCAGACCTCACGGCCCGACAGGGGGGGCGACTAACTATGGCTACACCTTC. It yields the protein CASRPHGPTGGATNYGYTF.